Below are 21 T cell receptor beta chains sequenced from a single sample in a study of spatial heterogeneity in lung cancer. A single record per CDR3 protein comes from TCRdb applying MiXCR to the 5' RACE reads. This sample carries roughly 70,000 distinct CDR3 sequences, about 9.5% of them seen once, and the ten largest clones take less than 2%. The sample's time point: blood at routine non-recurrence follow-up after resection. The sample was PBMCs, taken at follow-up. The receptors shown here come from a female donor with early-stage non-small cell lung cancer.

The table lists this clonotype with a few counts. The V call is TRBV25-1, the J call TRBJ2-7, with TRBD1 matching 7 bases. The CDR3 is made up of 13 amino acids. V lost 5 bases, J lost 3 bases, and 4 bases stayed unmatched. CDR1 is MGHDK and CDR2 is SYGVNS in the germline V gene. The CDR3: CASSRQGFYEQYF. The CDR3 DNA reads TGTGCCAGCAGTAGACAGGGTTTCTACGAGCAGTACTTC.

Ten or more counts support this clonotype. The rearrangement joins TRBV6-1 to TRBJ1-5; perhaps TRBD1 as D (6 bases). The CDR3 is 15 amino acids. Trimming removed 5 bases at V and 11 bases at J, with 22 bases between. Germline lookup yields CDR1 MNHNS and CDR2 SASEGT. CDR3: CASSPPGHFFWAQHF. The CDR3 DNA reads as TGTGCCAGCAGTCCCCCGGGACACTTTTTTTGGGCCCAGCATTTT.

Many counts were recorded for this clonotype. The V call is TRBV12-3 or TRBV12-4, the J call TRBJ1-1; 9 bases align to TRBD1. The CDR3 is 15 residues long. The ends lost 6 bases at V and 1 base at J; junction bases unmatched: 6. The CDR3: CASSIGDRENTEAFF. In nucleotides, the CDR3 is TGTGCCAGCAGCATTGGGGACAGGGAGAACACTGAAGCTTTCTTT.

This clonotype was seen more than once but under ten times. CDR3 DNA sequence: TGTGCCAGCGGGACAGGCGCTGGGAGAAACACCATATATTTT. Its protein product is CASGTGAGRNTIYF. V is TRBV7-3 and J is TRBJ1-3; the match to TRBD1 covers 8 bases. CDR1 is SGHTA and CDR2 is FQGTGA in the germline V gene. The CDR3 loop spans 14 amino acids. With 8 bases clipped from V and 5 bases from J, the junction kept 8 bases outside the gene matches.

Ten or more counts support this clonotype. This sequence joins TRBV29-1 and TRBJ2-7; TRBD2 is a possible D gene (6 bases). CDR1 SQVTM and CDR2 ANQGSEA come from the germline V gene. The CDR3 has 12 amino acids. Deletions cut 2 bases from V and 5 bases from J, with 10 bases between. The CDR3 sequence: CSVEQRGDEQYF. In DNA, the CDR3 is TGCAGCGTTGAACAGCGCGGGGACGAGCAGTACTTC.

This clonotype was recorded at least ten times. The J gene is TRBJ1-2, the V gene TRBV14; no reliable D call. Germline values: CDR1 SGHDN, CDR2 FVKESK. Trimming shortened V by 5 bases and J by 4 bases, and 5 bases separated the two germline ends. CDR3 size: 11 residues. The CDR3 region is CASSIGYGYTF. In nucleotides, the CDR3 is TGTGCCAGCAGCATCGGCTATGGCTACACCTTC.

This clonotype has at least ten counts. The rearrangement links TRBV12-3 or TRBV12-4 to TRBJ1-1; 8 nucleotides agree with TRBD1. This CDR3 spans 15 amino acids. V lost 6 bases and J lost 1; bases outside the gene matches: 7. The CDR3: CASRLRQGRNTEAFF. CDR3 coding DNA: TGTGCCAGCAGGCTCCGACAGGGGCGGAACACTGAAGCTTTCTTT.

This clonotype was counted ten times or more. The CDR3 here is CSGKADYEQYF. CDR3 DNA sequence: TGCAGTGGAAAAGCGGACTACGAGCAGTACTTC. The genes are TRBV20-1 and TRBJ2-7, with a possible D match to TRBD2 (5 bases). Per germline, CDR1 DFQATT and CDR2 SNEGSKA (reference sequence). The V end lost 7 bases, the J end lost 3 bases, and 10 bases lay between the germline ends. This CDR3 comprises 11 residues.

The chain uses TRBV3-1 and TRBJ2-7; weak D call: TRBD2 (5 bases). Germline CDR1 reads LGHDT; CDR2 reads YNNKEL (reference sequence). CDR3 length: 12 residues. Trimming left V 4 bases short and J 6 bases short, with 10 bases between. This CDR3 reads CASSRRAGEQYF. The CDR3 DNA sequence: TGTGCCAGCAGCCGAAGGGCGGGCGAGCAGTACTTC.

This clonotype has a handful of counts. The CDR3 sequence: CSVDTSGDTQYF. CDR3 nucleotide sequence: TGCAGCGTTGACACATCGGGGGATACGCAGTATTTT. This chain links TRBV29-1 with TRBJ2-3; maybe TRBD2 (5 bases). V lost 3 bases to trimming and J lost 6 bases, with 10 bases between them. Germline V CDR1 and CDR2: SQVTM, ANQGSEA. There are 12 residues in the CDR3.

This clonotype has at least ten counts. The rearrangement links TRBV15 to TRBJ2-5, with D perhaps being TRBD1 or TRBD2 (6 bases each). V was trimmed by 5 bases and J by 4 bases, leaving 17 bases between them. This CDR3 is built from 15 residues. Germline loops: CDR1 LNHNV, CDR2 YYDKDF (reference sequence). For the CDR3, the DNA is TGTGCCACCAGCCGCAACAGGGTCGGGGGAGAGACCCAGTACTTC. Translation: CATSRNRVGGETQYF. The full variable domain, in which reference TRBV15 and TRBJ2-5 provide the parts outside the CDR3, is DAMVIQNPRYQVTQFGKPVTLSCSQTLNHNVMYWYQQKSSQAPKLLFHYYDKDFNNEADTPDNFQSRRPNTSFCFLDIRSPGLGDTAMYLCATSRNRVGGETQYFGPGTRLLVL.

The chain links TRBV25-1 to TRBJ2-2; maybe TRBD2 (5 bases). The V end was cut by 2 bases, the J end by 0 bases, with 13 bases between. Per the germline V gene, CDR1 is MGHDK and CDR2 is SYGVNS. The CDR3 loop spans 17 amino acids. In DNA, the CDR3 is TGTGCCAGCAGTGAAATAAGCGGAAGGGCGAACACCGGGGAGCTGTTTTTT. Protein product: CASSEISGRANTGELFF.

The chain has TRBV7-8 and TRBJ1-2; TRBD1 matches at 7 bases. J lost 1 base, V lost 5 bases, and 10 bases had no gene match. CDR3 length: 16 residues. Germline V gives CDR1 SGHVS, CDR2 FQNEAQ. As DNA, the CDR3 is TGTGCCAGCAGCACGCTCCGGGACAGCTTTAACTATGGCTACACCTTC. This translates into CASSTLRDSFNYGYTF. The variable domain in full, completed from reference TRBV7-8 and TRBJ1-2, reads GAGVSQSPRYKVAKRGQDVALRCDPISGHVSLFWYQQALGQGPEFLTYFQNEAQLDKSGLPSDRFFAERPEGSVSTLKIQRTQQEDSAVYLCASSTLRDSFNYGYTFGSGTRLTVV.

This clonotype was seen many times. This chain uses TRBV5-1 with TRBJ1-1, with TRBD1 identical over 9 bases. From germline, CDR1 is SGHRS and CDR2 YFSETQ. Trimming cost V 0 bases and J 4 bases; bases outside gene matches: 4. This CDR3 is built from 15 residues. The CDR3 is CASSLGDRVGTEAFF. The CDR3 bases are TGCGCCAGCAGCTTGGGGGACAGGGTCGGCACTGAAGCTTTCTTT.

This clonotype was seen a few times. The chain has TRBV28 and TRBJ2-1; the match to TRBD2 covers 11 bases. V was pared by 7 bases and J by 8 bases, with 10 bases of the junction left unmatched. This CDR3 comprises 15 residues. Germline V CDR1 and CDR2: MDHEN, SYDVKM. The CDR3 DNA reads TGTGCCAGCATCCCGGGGGGGACTAGCGGCGATGAGCAGTTCTTC. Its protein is CASIPGGTSGDEQFF.

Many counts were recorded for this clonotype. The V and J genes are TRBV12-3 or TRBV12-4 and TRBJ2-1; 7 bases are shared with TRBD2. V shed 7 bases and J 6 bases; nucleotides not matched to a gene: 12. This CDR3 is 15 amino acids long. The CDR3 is CASTPGPGGSNEQFF. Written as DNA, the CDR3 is TGTGCCAGCACCCCCGGGCCGGGAGGATCCAATGAGCAGTTCTTC.

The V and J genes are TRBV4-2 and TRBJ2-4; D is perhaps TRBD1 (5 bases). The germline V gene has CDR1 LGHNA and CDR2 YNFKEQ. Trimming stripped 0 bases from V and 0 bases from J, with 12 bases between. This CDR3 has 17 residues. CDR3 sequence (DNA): TGTGCCAGCAGCCAAGATCTTGGGGCCGAAGCCAAAAACATTCAGTACTTC. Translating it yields CASSQDLGAEAKNIQYF.

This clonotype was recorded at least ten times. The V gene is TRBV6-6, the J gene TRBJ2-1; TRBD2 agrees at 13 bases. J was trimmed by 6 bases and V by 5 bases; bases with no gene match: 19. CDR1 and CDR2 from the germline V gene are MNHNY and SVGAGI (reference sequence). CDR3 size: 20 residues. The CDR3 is CASSPKGSGTSGILSNEQFF. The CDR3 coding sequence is TGTGCCAGCAGTCCTAAGGGCTCCGGGACTAGCGGGATTTTAAGCAATGAGCAGTTCTTC.

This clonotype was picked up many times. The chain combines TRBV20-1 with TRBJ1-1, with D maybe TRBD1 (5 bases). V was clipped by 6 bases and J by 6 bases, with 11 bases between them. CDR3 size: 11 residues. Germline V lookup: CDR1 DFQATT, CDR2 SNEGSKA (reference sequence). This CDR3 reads CSAIRVPEAFF. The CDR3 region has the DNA TGCAGTGCCATCAGGGTACCTGAAGCTTTCTTT.

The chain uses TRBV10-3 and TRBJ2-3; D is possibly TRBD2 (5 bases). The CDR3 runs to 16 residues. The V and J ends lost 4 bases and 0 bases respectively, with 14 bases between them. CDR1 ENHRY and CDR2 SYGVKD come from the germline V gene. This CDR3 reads CAISGLQRTSTDTQYF. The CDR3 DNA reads TGTGCCATCAGTGGCCTGCAGCGGACTAGCACAGATACGCAGTATTTT.

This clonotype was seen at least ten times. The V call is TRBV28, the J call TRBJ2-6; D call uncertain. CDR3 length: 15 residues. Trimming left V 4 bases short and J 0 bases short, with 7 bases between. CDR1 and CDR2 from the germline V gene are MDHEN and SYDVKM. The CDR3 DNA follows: TGTGCCAGCAGTTCCCCAGCCTCTGGGGCCAACGTCCTGACTTTC. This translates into CASSSPASGANVLTF.